Below, 16 T cell receptor beta chains from the same sample are listed, as sequenced in a study of blood T cell repertoires in COVID-19. TCRdb's copy holds only in-frame clones and misses some; the assay was immunoSEQ multiplex PCR. The table shows around 220,000 clones, with roughly 80% occurring only once. The specimen was peripheral blood. The receptors originated from a man aged 30-40 years with active or convalescent COVID-19.

The chain is built from TRBV7-9 and TRBJ2-7, with TRBD1 identical over 8 bases. This CDR3 is built from 15 residues. Germline lookup yields CDR1 SEHNR and CDR2 FQNEAQ (reference sequence). Trimming removed 3 bases from V and 2 bases from J; junction bases left unmatched: 6. Here the CDR3 reads CASSFGTGGPYEQYF. As DNA, the CDR3 is TGTGCCAGCAGCTTTGGGACAGGAGGTCCCTACGAGCAGTACTTC.

About this clone: The same CDR3 is also encoded by other DNA sequences in this sample. The chain is built from TRBV3-1 (or the pseudogene TRBV3-2) and TRBJ2-2; D unclear. CDR3 length: 13 amino acids. Germline V gene lookup returns CDR1 LGHDT and CDR2 YNNKEL (reference sequence). V was trimmed by 2 bases and J by 2 bases, leaving 3 bases between them. CDR3 coding DNA: TGTGCCAGCAGCCAATTAAACACCGGGGAGCTGTTTTTT. Its translation is CASSQLNTGELFF.

V usage is TRBV28 and J usage is TRBJ1-5; D not certain. The V and J ends lost 1 base and 4 bases respectively, with 11 bases between them. Per germline, CDR1 MDHEN and CDR2 SYDVKM. CDR3 length equals 15 residues. CDR3 protein: CASSLSGGPNQPQHF. As DNA, the CDR3 is TGTGCCAGCAGTTTATCCGGCGGGCCGAATCAGCCCCAGCATTTT.

The chain has TRBV5-6 and TRBJ1-6; 7 positions agree with TRBD1. Germline V gene data show CDR1 as SGHDT and CDR2 as YYEEEE. With 4 bases clipped from V and 2 bases from J, the junction kept 0 bases outside the gene matches. CDR3 length: 14 residues. This CDR3 is CASSQGAYNSPLHF. The CDR3, as DNA: TGTGCCAGCAGCCAGGGGGCCTATAATTCACCCCTCCACTTT.

This chain links TRBV2 with TRBJ2-5; a weak D match, TRBD1 (7 bases). Germline loops: CDR1 SNHLY, CDR2 FYNNEI. This CDR3 is built from 14 residues. The V and J ends lost 6 bases and 4 bases respectively, with 15 bases between them. The CDR3 loop is CASSRAGGGETQYF. DNA for the CDR3: TGTGCCAGCAGCCGAGCAGGGGGAGGAGAGACCCAGTACTTC.

This chain connects TRBV11-2 to TRBJ2-1; 9 bases are a match to TRBD2. The J segment lost 12 bases and the V segment lost 0 bases, leaving 9 bases of the junction unmatched. The CDR3 consists of 15 residues. The germline V gene has CDR1 SGHAT and CDR2 FQNNGV. CDR3 DNA sequence: TGTGCCAGCAGCTTAGATCAAGGTAGCGGGGGTTTGCAGTTCTTC. It encodes CASSLDQGSGGLQFF.

About this clone: The sample contains more than one DNA sequence encoding this CDR3. V usage is TRBV5-1 and J usage is TRBJ2-3, with TRBD2 matching 7 bases. The CDR3 is 16 residues long. CDR1 and CDR2 (germline): SGHRS, YFSETQ. J gave up 1 base and V 0 bases, and 5 bases lay outside the gene matches. Written as DNA, the CDR3 is TGCGCCAGCAGCTTGGCTTCCGCGGGAGGCACAGATACGCAGTATTTT. It yields the protein CASSLASAGGTDTQYF.

This clone was recorded a few times. This chain links TRBV30 with TRBJ1-2, with 9 bases aligning to TRBD1. The V and J ends lost 5 bases and 4 bases, in that order; junction bases with no gene match: 2. The CDR3 extends over 12 amino acids. Per the germline V gene, CDR1 is GTSNPN and CDR2 is SVGIG (reference sequence). The CDR3 loop reads CAWGQGSYGYTF. CDR3 nucleotides: TGTGCCTGGGGACAGGGGAGCTATGGCTACACCTTC.

The J gene is TRBJ2-7, the V gene TRBV6-6; TRBD1 aligns across 12 bases. The V gene end was trimmed by 10 bases and the J gene end by 3 bases; junction bases not matched to a gene: 13. The CDR3 has 16 amino acids. Germline assignment: CDR1 MNHNY and CDR2 SVGAGI (reference sequence). CDR3 residues: CATVKSRDRGLYEQYF. CDR3 nucleotides: TGTGCCACCGTGAAAAGCCGGGACAGGGGGCTCTACGAGCAGTACTTC.

J is TRBJ1-2 and V is TRBV10-1; weak D call: TRBD1 (6 bases). Germline CDR1 and CDR2: WNHNN and SYGVQD (reference sequence). The CDR3 spans 13 residues. Trimming removed 3 bases from V and 8 bases from J, with 13 bases in between. For the CDR3, the DNA is TGCGCCAGCAGTGATGGGGGCTTCAAGGGCTACACCTTC. This encodes CASSDGGFKGYTF.

The chain carries TRBV4-1 and TRBJ1-2; 9 nucleotides match TRBD1. V dropped 1 base and J dropped 10; count of bases not matched to a gene: 10. CDR3 length equals 15 residues. The germline gives CDR1 MGHRA, CDR2 YSYEKL. The CDR3: CASSQGGTGLRNYTF. The CDR3 coding sequence is TGCGCCAGCAGCCAAGGGGGGACAGGGCTTCGAAACTACACCTTC.

This chain joins TRBV7-8 and TRBJ2-3, with D perhaps matching TRBD1 (6 bases). The CDR3 runs to 16 residues. V was shortened by 3 bases and J by 0 bases, with 13 bases between the two germline ends. Germline CDR1 reads SGHVS; CDR2 reads FQNEAQ. The CDR3 loop is CASSFIWGPSTDTQYF. The DNA for the CDR3 is TGTGCCAGCAGCTTTATTTGGGGGCCGAGCACAGATACGCAGTATTTT.

The chain combines TRBV7-3 with TRBJ1-1; no firm D call. Germline CDR1 reads SGHTA; CDR2 reads FQGTGA. V was cut by 4 bases and J by 2 bases, with 8 bases left in between. This CDR3 region has 13 residues. The CDR3 region has the DNA TGTGCCAGCAGCTCCGGGATCAACACTGAAGCTTTCTTT. Translated: CASSSGINTEAFF.

CDR3 in amino acids: CASSYRFASGKETQYF. DNA of the CDR3: TGTGCCAGCAGTTACAGGTTCGCTAGCGGAAAAGAGACCCAGTACTTC. This rearrangement joins TRBV6-5 to TRBJ2-5; TRBD2 matches 7 bases. Germline V gene data show CDR1 as MNHEY and CDR2 as SVGAGI. The ends lost 2 bases at V and 3 bases at J; junction bases unmatched: 9. The CDR3 spans 16 residues.

The rearrangement joins TRBV10-3 to TRBJ1-2; a weak D match, TRBD1 (5 bases). Germline V gene lookup returns CDR1 ENHRY and CDR2 SYGVKD. The CDR3 loop spans 17 amino acids. Trimming removed 0 bases from V and 0 bases from J, with 14 bases in between. CDR3 sequence reads: CAISESLLGGTNYGYTF. CDR3 nucleotide sequence: TGTGCCATCAGTGAGTCGCTTTTGGGGGGGACTAACTATGGCTACACCTTC.

The chain carries TRBV28 and TRBJ1-5; D is undetermined. From germline, CDR1 is MDHEN and CDR2 SYDVKM. There are 15 residues in the CDR3. V was trimmed by 5 bases and J by 0 bases, leaving 11 bases between them. CDR3 region: CASSVLEDSNQPQHF. The CDR3 DNA sequence: TGTGCCAGCAGTGTACTAGAGGATAGCAATCAGCCCCAGCATTTT.